Each of the 16 T cell receptor beta chains below was sequenced from the same sample in a study of radiotherapy plus CTLA-4 blockade in lung cancer. Sequenced by immunoSEQ multiplex PCR; TCRdb stores in-frame clones only, minus some. The sample holds roughly 88,000 clones, around 82% seen once. The sequencing used peripheral blood, collected from a patient treated with radiotherapy plus ipilimumab. The receptors come from a human donor with non-small cell lung cancer who had stable disease on radiotherapy plus ipilimumab.

The chain links TRBV10-3 to TRBJ2-7; D is ambiguous. The CDR3 contains 13 residues. Germline values: CDR1 ENHRY, CDR2 SYGVKD. Between the trimmed V and J ends, which lost 0 bases and 6 bases, there was a span of 9 bases. CDR3 sequence (DNA): TGTGCCATCAGTGAGTCGATCGGGTCCGAGCAGTACTTC. Its translation: CAISESIGSEQYF.

This clone was observed a single time. The chain is built from TRBV7-2 and TRBJ2-1, with 8 bases matching TRBD1. Germline lookup yields CDR1 SGHTA and CDR2 FQGNSA. The CDR3 runs to 15 residues. The V segment lost 0 bases and the J segment 8 bases; nucleotides outside the gene matches: 6. The CDR3 DNA follows: TGTGCCAGCAGCTTAGCGCCGCAGGGGGCCTATGAGCAGTTCTTC. This codes for CASSLAPQGAYEQFF. The whole variable domain, filled in from reference TRBV7-2 and TRBJ2-1, reads GAGVSQSPSNKVTEKGKDVELRCDPISGHTALYWYRQSLGQGLEFLIYFQGNSAPDKSGLPSDRFSAERTGGSVSTLTIQRTQQEDSAVYLCASSLAPQGAYEQFFGPGTRLTVL.

A remark on this clone: Other nucleotide sequences in the sample specify the same CDR3. This chain joins TRBV5-1 and TRBJ1-1; perhaps TRBD1 as D (6 bases). Between the trimmed V and J ends, which lost 1 base and 7 bases, there was a span of 11 bases. The CDR3 has 13 residues. Germline assignment: CDR1 SGHRS and CDR2 YFSETQ. CDR3 sequence: CASSLIQGGEAFF. The DNA of the CDR3 is TGCGCCAGCAGCTTGATACAGGGAGGTGAAGCTTTCTTT.

The chain links TRBV2 to TRBJ2-5, with D hard to call. Between the trimmed V and J ends, which lost 5 bases and 3 bases, there was a span of 7 bases. This CDR3 has 12 residues. The V gene's germline CDR1 is SNHLY and CDR2 FYNNEI. DNA of the CDR3: TGTGCCAGCAGTCTCATTGAAGAGACCCAGTACTTC. Protein product: CASSLIEETQYF.

This rearrangement joins TRBV10-2 to TRBJ2-5, with D unresolved. CDR1 and CDR2 (germline): WSHSY, SAAADI. This CDR3 has 14 amino acids. Trimming took 2 bases from V and 1 from J, leaving 8 bases between them. Written as DNA, the CDR3 is TGCGCCAGCAGTGAGCCGGCAGTCCAAGAGACCCAGTACTTC. It yields the protein CASSEPAVQETQYF.

The V call is TRBV5-1, the J call TRBJ1-4; weak D call: TRBD1 (5 bases). Germline V lookup: CDR1 SGHRS, CDR2 YFSETQ. This CDR3 is built from 16 residues. The germline V and J ends were trimmed by 0 bases and 2 bases, with 11 bases remaining between them. The CDR3 bases are TGCGCCAGCAGCTTGGAGTGGGGGAGGACTAATGAAAAACTGTTTTTT. It yields the protein CASSLEWGRTNEKLFF. Full variable domain (rest looked up from reference TRBV5-1 and TRBJ1-4): KAGVTQTPRYLIKTRGQQVTLSCSPISGHRSVSWYQQTPGQGLQFLFEYFSETQRNKGNFPGRFSGRQFSNSRSEMNVSTLELGDSALYLCASSLEWGRTNEKLFFGSGTQLSVL.

The chain carries TRBV2 and TRBJ1-1; TRBD1 matches 11 bases. The length of the CDR3 is 14 residues. Trimming at V came to 5 bases and at J to 3 bases, leaving 2 bases not matched to a gene. CDR1 is SNHLY and CDR2 is FYNNEI in the germline V gene. CDR3 sequence (DNA): TGTGCCAGCAGTAAGGGACAGGGGGACACTGAAGCTTTCTTT. Translating gives CASSKGQGDTEAFF.

The V call is TRBV2, the J call TRBJ1-2, with 7 bases lining up with TRBD1. The CDR3 spans 14 residues. V shed 5 bases and J 3 bases; nucleotides not matched to a gene: 6. Germline lookup yields CDR1 SNHLY and CDR2 FYNNEI. The CDR3 nucleotides are TGTGCCAGCAGTCAGGGGGGAGGGTACTATGGCTACACCTTC. This encodes CASSQGGGYYGYTF.

A note on this clone: The junction departs from the called germline gene at one end, perhaps through a read error. This chain links TRBV11-3 with TRBJ1-2; D perhaps matches TRBD1 (6 bases). CDR1 is SGHNT, CDR2 YENEEA, per germline. This CDR3 region has 13 residues. In DNA, the CDR3 is TGTGCCAGCAGCTTAGATCAAGGACAGCTACTAGTCTTC. Translated: CASSLDQGQLLVF. The variable domain in full, completed from reference TRBV11-3 and TRBJ1-2, reads EAGVVQSPRYKIIEKKQPVAFWCNPISGHNTLYWYLQNLGQGPELLIRYENEEAVDDSQLPKDRFSAERLKGVDSTLKIQPAELGDSAVYLCASSLDQGQLLVFGSGTRLTVV.

The chain combines TRBV7-9 with TRBJ2-7; perhaps D is TRBD1 or TRBD2 (6 bases each). CDR1 is SEHNR and CDR2 is FQNEAQ in the germline V gene (reference sequence). There are 13 residues in the CDR3. Trimming stripped 6 bases from V and 5 bases from J, with 14 bases between. In DNA form, the CDR3 reads TGTGCCAGCAGGGGGGGCAGGGTGGACGAGCAGTACTTC. It is translated as CASRGGRVDEQYF.

The chain links TRBV5-4 to TRBJ2-3; possibly TRBD2 for D (6 bases). The CDR3 consists of 16 residues. Per germline, CDR1 SGHNT and CDR2 YYREEE (reference sequence). Trimming left V 4 bases short and J 4 bases short, with 19 bases between. The CDR3 region is CASSPRVAVSADTQYF. In DNA form, the CDR3 reads TGTGCCAGCAGCCCGCGGGTAGCGGTGTCGGCAGATACGCAGTATTTT.

This sequence joins TRBV6-1 and TRBJ1-1; 8 nucleotides match TRBD1. The CDR3 runs 15 residues. CDR1 MNHNS and CDR2 SASEGT come from the germline V gene. Trimming at V came to 5 bases and at J to 3 bases, leaving 8 bases not matched to a gene. The CDR3 here is CASSRADRAYTEAFF. CDR3 bases: TGTGCCAGCAGTAGGGCGGACAGGGCCTACACTGAAGCTTTCTTT.

The rearrangement links TRBV21-1 to TRBJ2-2; TRBD2, the table's D call, lacks a check against the DNA. TRBV21-1 is labeled a pseudogene. This CDR3 is 15 amino acids long. CDR3 DNA: TGTGCCAGCGTAAGCGGGAGGGCCAACACCGGGGAGCTGTTTTTT. Protein sequence: CASVSGRANTGELFF.

Only one count was recorded for this clone. CDR3 in DNA: TGTGCCATCAGTGAGTCCGGGACAGGGGCAAATGAGCAGTTCTTC. This sequence encodes CAISESGTGANEQFF. The chain uses TRBV10-3 and TRBJ2-1; 10 positions agree with TRBD1. CDR3 length: 15 amino acids. Germline-derived CDR1 and CDR2 are ENHRY and SYGVKD. With V trimmed by 0 bases and J by 7 bases, 3 bases remained unmatched.

This sequence joins TRBV19 and TRBJ2-5; 8 bases match TRBD2. This CDR3 has 14 residues. The germline V gene has CDR1 LNHDA and CDR2 SQIVND (reference sequence). The V and J ends lost 9 bases and 5 bases, in that order; junction bases with no gene match: 11. CDR3 sequence: CASSGLATGETQYF. The CDR3 nucleotides read TGTGCCAGCTCCGGACTAGCCACAGGGGAGACCCAGTACTTC.

This chain links TRBV29-1 with TRBJ1-4; 9 bases are a match to TRBD1. The CDR3 consists of 15 residues. V dropped 6 bases and J dropped 7; count of bases not matched to a gene: 12. Germline assignment: CDR1 SQVTM and CDR2 ANQGSEA. The CDR3 nucleotides read TGCAGCGTGCAAGACAGGGGGAGGGGAGGTGAAAAACTGTTTTTT. Translated, it gives CSVQDRGRGGEKLFF.